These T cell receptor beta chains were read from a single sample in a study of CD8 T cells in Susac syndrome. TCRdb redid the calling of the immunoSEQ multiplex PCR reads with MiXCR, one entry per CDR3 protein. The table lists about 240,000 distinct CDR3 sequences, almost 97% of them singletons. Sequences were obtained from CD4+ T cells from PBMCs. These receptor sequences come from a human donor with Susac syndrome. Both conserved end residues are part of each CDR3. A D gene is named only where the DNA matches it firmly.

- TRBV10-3 CAIRPRSRESEQFF
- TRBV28 CATISQGNYGYTF
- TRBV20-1 CSARKGDTGYGYTF
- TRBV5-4 CASSVNREEKLFF
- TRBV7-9 CASSLGTRTYEQYF
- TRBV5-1 CASSFGGTVTFSDTQYF
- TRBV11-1 CASSLATNQPQHF
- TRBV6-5 CASSYKLSSYNGQFF
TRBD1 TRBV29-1 CSVPTGKVDNEQFF
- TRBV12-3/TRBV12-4 CASSPRTRSGEQYF
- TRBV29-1 CSAHDQGYTF
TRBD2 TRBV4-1 CASSQEATSPYQETQYF
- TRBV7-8 CASSTTGTPGNEQFF
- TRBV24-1 CATSDPRDEARRGYTF
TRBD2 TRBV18 CASSPPGTSGFNEQFF
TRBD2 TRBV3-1 CASSQGGSGRGRINEQFF
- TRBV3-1 CASSKNSLKDTQYF
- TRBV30 CAWEKAGPNTGELFF
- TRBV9 CASSVDGGTGEKLFF
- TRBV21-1 CASSEPRGYNEQFF
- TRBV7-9 CAVRGSYNEQFF
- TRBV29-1 CSVGVIGSPPYEQYF
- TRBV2 CASSERSPGQYF
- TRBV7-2 CASSLAGQTYGYTF
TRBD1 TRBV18 CASSGQDIYEQYF
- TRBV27 CASSSKGQGWNEQFF
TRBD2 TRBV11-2 CASSLVGIAGGERNEQFF
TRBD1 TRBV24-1 CATSDLGTDDNEQFF
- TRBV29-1 CSVGEGARTGELFF
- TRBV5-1 CASSASEGAGQYF
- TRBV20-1 CSAGGPGANVLTF
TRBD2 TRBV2 CASRLEPGLAYEQYF
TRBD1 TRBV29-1 CSVENRGAYGYTF
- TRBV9 CASSVGGSRNTEAFF